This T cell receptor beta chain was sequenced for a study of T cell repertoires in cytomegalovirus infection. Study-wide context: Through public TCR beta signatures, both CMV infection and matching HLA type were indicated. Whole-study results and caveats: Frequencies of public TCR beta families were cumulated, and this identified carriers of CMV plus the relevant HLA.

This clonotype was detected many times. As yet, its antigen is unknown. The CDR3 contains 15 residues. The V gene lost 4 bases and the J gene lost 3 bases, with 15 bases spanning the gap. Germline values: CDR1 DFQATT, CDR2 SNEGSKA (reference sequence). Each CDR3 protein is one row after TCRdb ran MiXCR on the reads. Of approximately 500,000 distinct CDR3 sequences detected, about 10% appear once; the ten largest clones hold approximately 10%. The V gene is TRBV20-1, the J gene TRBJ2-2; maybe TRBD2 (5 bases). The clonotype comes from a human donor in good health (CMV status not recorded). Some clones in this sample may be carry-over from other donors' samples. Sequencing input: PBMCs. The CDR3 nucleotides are TGCAGTGCTACCTCACAAGGGAGAGACACCGGGGAGCTGTTTTTT. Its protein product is CSATSQGRDTGELFF.